The source of this T cell receptor beta chain is a study of cytomegalovirus exposure and HLA in healthy donors. About the study: Out of about 190 million T cells, an earlier analysis found 117 million unique TCR beta sequences in total.

Regarding the study as a whole: Most observed TCR sequences were rare, whereas some public TCRs were detected in many donors.

The germline CDR1 and CDR2 sequences are SNHLY and FYNNEI. The CDR3 is 14 residues long. V was pared by 8 bases and J by 3 bases, with 15 bases between. The PCR had 60 Vbeta and 13 Jbeta primers. This table comes from immunoSEQ multiplex PCR, and its TCRdb copy is limited to in-frame clones, with some not included. In the table there are some 100,000 clones, around 75% of which are singletons. About this clone itself: Its antigen remains unidentified.

The receptor was derived from a woman aged 18-30 years in good health and CMV-seropositive. The genes are TRBV2 and TRBJ2-3, with D hard to call. The sequenced material came from PBMCs. CDR3 residues: CASPKLSVTDTQYF. CDR3 DNA sequence: TGTGCCAGCCCGAAGTTAAGCGTTACAGATACGCAGTATTTT.